Below are 32 T cell receptor beta chains sequenced from a single sample in a study of blood T cell repertoires in COVID-19. The protocol was immunoSEQ multiplex PCR, while the TCRdb copy is restricted to in-frame clones and leaves out a portion. The repertoire holds about 220,000 clones, with just over 85% as singletons. The sample taken for sequencing was PBMCs or T cells enriched from blood (not recorded which). Receptor source: a woman in her forties or fifties with acute COVID-19.

This clone was observed a handful of times. The V and J genes are TRBV12-3 or TRBV12-4 and TRBJ1-5; the D is unclear. V dropped 3 bases and J dropped 6 bases, with 9 bases sitting between them. The CDR3 spans 13 residues. CDR3 sequence reads: CASSFSDFQPQHF. CDR3 in DNA: TGTGCCAGCAGTTTTAGTGATTTTCAGCCCCAGCATTTT.

V gene TRBV6-2 or TRBV6-3 combines with J gene TRBJ2-3, with D possibly matching TRBD2 (6 bases). The germline V and J ends were trimmed by 4 bases and 0 bases, with 11 bases remaining between them. Germline values: CDR1 MNHEY, CDR2 SVGEGT. The CDR3 has 15 residues. The CDR3 reads CASSLADSSTDTQYF. The CDR3 bases are TGTGCCAGCAGTTTAGCGGATTCTAGCACAGATACGCAGTATTTT.

This clone was seen just once. The gene calls are TRBV7-3 and TRBJ2-5, with D possibly being TRBD2 (5 bases). Trimming took off 1 base at V and 2 bases at J, with 14 bases between the two ends. This CDR3 region has 16 residues. Germline loops: CDR1 SGHTA, CDR2 FQGTGA. The CDR3 reads CASSLRGNPRQETQYF. CDR3 bases: TGTGCCAGCAGCTTAAGAGGGAACCCCCGGCAAGAGACCCAGTACTTC.

The chain links TRBV11-3 to TRBJ2-1; the D gene is possibly TRBD2 (6 bases). Germline V lookup: CDR1 SGHNT, CDR2 YENEEA. The CDR3 contains 14 residues. Trimming took off 5 bases at V and 9 bases at J, with 17 bases between the two ends. CDR3 in DNA: TGTGCCAGCAGCCCCCGATCGGGAGTTATTGAGCAGTTCTTC. Amino acid sequence: CASSPRSGVIEQFF.

The V and J genes are TRBV6-5 and TRBJ1-5; 9 nucleotides match TRBD1. This CDR3 is 14 amino acids long. The germline CDR1 and CDR2 sequences are MNHEY and SVGAGI. V shed 6 bases and J 7 bases; nucleotides not matched to a gene: 7. This CDR3 is CASRAGQGDQPQHF. CDR3 DNA sequence: TGTGCCAGCAGGGCGGGACAGGGTGACCAGCCCCAGCATTTT.

The chain joins TRBV2 to TRBJ1-3, with a possible D match to TRBD1 (6 bases). V lost 9 bases, J lost 0 bases, and 9 bases lay in between. Germline V gene data show CDR1 as SNHLY and CDR2 as FYNNEI. CDR3 length: 13 residues. The CDR3 nucleotides are TGTGCCAGTACAGGGCTCTCTGGAAACACCATATATTTT. Its translation is CASTGLSGNTIYF.

The gene calls are TRBV2 and TRBJ1-3; possible D gene TRBD1, 6 bases. The V end was cut by 7 bases, the J end by 10 bases, with 14 bases between. The CDR3 consists of 12 residues. Germline assignment: CDR1 SNHLY and CDR2 FYNNEI. The CDR3 protein is CASKPPGTTIYF. CDR3 DNA sequence: TGTGCCAGCAAACCCCCGGGGACAACCATATATTTT.

This clone is a singleton in its sample. V usage is TRBV7-8 and J usage is TRBJ2-1; 11 bases line up with TRBD2. With V trimmed by 1 base and J by 0 bases, 2 bases remained unmatched. Germline V gives CDR1 SGHVS, CDR2 FQNEAQ. The CDR3 sequence is 17 residues long. Written as DNA, the CDR3 is TGTGCCAGCAGCTTAGTGCTAGCGGGAGGCTCCTACAATGAGCAGTTCTTC. This translates into CASSLVLAGGSYNEQFF.

The table lists this clone with a few counts. The chain uses TRBV12-3 or TRBV12-4 and TRBJ1-1; D might be TRBD1 (5 bases). The CDR3 sequence is 13 residues long. Trimming removed 7 bases at V and 4 bases at J, with 13 bases between. The CDR3 sequence is CASKPGLGTEAFF. The CDR3 DNA reads TGTGCCAGCAAACCAGGGTTAGGCACTGAAGCTTTCTTT.

The chain couples TRBV28 to TRBJ2-7, with 14 bases that match TRBD2. The CDR3 consists of 15 residues. CDR1 is MDHEN, CDR2 SYDVKM, per germline. After removal of 4 bases from V and 7 bases from J, the junction contained 6 bases not matched to a gene. CDR3 sequence: CASSSLGLAGGEQYF. The CDR3 coding sequence is TGTGCCAGCAGTTCCTTAGGACTAGCGGGAGGAGAGCAGTACTTC.

Many counts were recorded for this clone. The V gene is TRBV1, the J gene TRBJ2-7; the D call of TRBD2 is as the table states it, not checked on the DNA. TRBV1 is an annotated pseudogene. The CDR3 runs to 18 residues. The CDR3 DNA reads as TGCACCAGCAGCCTGAGGGTACACCTTAGCGGGAGGGCCTGCGAGCAGTACTTC. Translation gives CTSSLRVHLSGRACEQYF.

The chain is built from TRBV19 and TRBJ1-5; the D gene is possibly TRBD1 (5 bases). CDR1 LNHDA and CDR2 SQIVND come from the germline V gene (reference sequence). Deletions cut 0 bases from V and 5 bases from J, with 11 bases between. The CDR3 loop spans 15 amino acids. The CDR3 DNA follows: TGTGCCAGTAGTATAGACAGGGTGAGGTATCAGCCCCAGCATTTT. This gives the protein CASSIDRVRYQPQHF.

The chain couples TRBV12-3 or TRBV12-4 to TRBJ2-7; possibly TRBD1 for D (6 bases). The length of the CDR3 is 13 residues. Trimming took 3 bases from V and 1 from J, leaving 7 bases between them. CDR3 loop: CASSLTGSYEQYF. CDR3 nucleotides: TGTGCCAGCAGTTTGACAGGATCCTACGAGCAGTACTTC.

This clone was seen only once. The rearrangement joins TRBV7-6 to TRBJ1-5; D remains ambiguous. Germline V CDR1 and CDR2: SGHVS, FNYEAQ. Trimming pared 2 bases from V and 2 bases from J, leaving 7 bases between. The CDR3 contains 14 residues. The CDR3 nucleotides read TGTGCCAGCAGCTTAAGCGATGGCAATCAGCCCCAGCATTTT. Amino acid sequence: CASSLSDGNQPQHF. The full variable domain, in which reference TRBV7-6 and TRBJ1-5 provide the parts outside the CDR3, is GAGVSQSPRYKVTKRGQDVALRCDPISGHVSLYWYRQALGQGPEFLTYFNYEAQQDKSGLPNDRFSAERPEGSISTLTIQRTEQRDSAMYRCASSLSDGNQPQHFGDGTRLSIL.

The genes are TRBV2 and TRBJ2-2; 7 bases are shared with TRBD2. V was pared by 6 bases and J by 2 bases, with 6 bases of the junction left unmatched. The CDR3 extends over 15 amino acids. Germline CDR1 SNHLY, CDR2 FYNNEI. The DNA for the CDR3 is TGTGCCAGCAGGAAGACTAGCCCTAACACCGGGGAGCTGTTTTTT. It specifies CASRKTSPNTGELFF.

The chain recombines TRBV6-5 with TRBJ1-3; D remains ambiguous. The germline V and J ends were trimmed by 0 bases and 0 bases, with 9 bases remaining between them. The CDR3 sequence is 16 residues long. Germline V gene data show CDR1 as MNHEY and CDR2 as SVGAGI. The CDR3 bases are TGTGCCAGCAGTTACTCAAACAGCCCCTCTGGAAACACCATATATTTT. Translation gives CASSYSNSPSGNTIYF.

V is TRBV12-3 or TRBV12-4 and J is TRBJ2-7; D is unresolved. Trimming took 5 bases from V and 6 from J, leaving 14 bases between them. The CDR3 extends over 13 amino acids. The CDR3 bases are TGTGCCAGCAGTCCCGTACTTAGCATCGAGCAGTACTTC. As protein: CASSPVLSIEQYF.

J is TRBJ2-3 and V is TRBV7-2; D may be TRBD2 (5 bases). Germline CDR1 and CDR2: SGHTA and FQGNSA. The ends were cut back, 5 bases at V and 4 bases at J, with 13 bases in the middle. This CDR3 has 14 residues. The CDR3 region is CASSPDLPSDTQYF. The CDR3 DNA sequence: TGTGCCAGCAGCCCGGACTTACCCTCAGATACGCAGTATTTT.

The chain combines TRBV19 with TRBJ2-1; tentatively, D is TRBD1 (5 bases). Trimming removed 4 bases from V and 4 bases from J, with 8 bases in between. The germline V gene has CDR1 LNHDA and CDR2 SQIVND (reference sequence). This CDR3 comprises 13 residues. Written as DNA, the CDR3 is TGTGCCAGTAGTAGGAACAGGTACAATGAGCAGTTCTTC. Its protein is CASSRNRYNEQFF.

This clone was picked up one time. This chain connects TRBV7-9 to TRBJ1-1; D unresolved. V was trimmed by 1 base and J by 0 bases, leaving 12 bases between them. In germline, CDR1 is SEHNR, CDR2 FQNEAQ (reference sequence). The CDR3 sequence is 16 residues long. The CDR3: CASSLGAGSMNTEAFF. Written as DNA, the CDR3 is TGTGCCAGCAGCTTAGGGGCAGGCTCGATGAACACTGAAGCTTTCTTT.

This clone showed up just once. V usage is TRBV28 and J usage is TRBJ1-1; tentative D call: TRBD1 (6 bases). Per germline, CDR1 MDHEN and CDR2 SYDVKM. The CDR3 has 15 amino acids. Deletions cut 8 bases from V and 2 bases from J, with 18 bases between. The CDR3, as DNA: TGTGCCAGCGGAGACCGCCGGACAGCCAACACTGAAGCTTTCTTT. It yields the protein CASGDRRTANTEAFF.

The chain combines TRBV29-1 with TRBJ1-4, with D uncertain. The CDR3 has 12 amino acids. Germline CDR1 reads SQVTM; CDR2 reads ANQGSEA. Deletions cut 7 bases from V and 0 bases from J, with 6 bases between. The CDR3 DNA is TGCAGCGGTAGTGCAACTAATGAAAAACTGTTTTTT. As protein: CSGSATNEKLFF.

This sequence joins TRBV4-3 and TRBJ1-1; 9 positions match TRBD1. Germline CDR1 and CDR2: LGHNA and YSLEER. The CDR3 sequence is 15 residues long. V dropped 3 bases and J dropped 9; count of bases not matched to a gene: 11. The CDR3 here is CASSHLYPGQGQAFF. CDR3 coding DNA: TGCGCCAGCAGCCACCTATACCCGGGACAGGGCCAAGCTTTCTTT.

The chain links TRBV7-2 to TRBJ2-7; a possible D gene is TRBD2 (6 bases). V was trimmed by 5 bases and J by 6 bases, leaving 20 bases between them. This CDR3 is built from 15 residues. CDR1 SGHTA and CDR2 FQGNSA come from the germline V gene. In DNA form, the CDR3 reads TGTGCCAGCAGCCCTACGGGCGGGACCCAATCCGAGCAGTACTTC. Translation gives CASSPTGGTQSEQYF.

V gene TRBV19 combines with J gene TRBJ1-5; no clear D. CDR1 and CDR2 from the germline V gene are LNHDA and SQIVND (reference sequence). The CDR3 has 16 amino acids. V lost 7 bases and J lost 6, with 22 bases in between. CDR3 in amino acids: CASNSLSGISRQPQHF. The CDR3 DNA sequence: TGTGCCAGTAATAGTCTTTCGGGAATCAGCCGTCAGCCCCAGCATTTT.

The chain is built from TRBV5-1 and TRBJ1-5; D is perhaps TRBD1 (5 bases). The CDR3 extends over 14 amino acids. Trimming cost V 0 bases and J 2 bases, with 6 bases left between them. Germline values: CDR1 SGHRS, CDR2 YFSETQ. CDR3 region: CASSLVGGNQPQHF. The CDR3 DNA is TGCGCCAGCAGCTTGGTAGGGGGCAATCAGCCCCAGCATTTT.

The chain's CDR3 is CAWSGGASYNEQFF. DNA for the CDR3: TGTGCCTGGAGTGGGGGCGCATCCTACAATGAGCAGTTCTTC. This chain uses TRBV30 with TRBJ2-1; TRBD1 might be the D (5 bases). Trimming removed 1 base from V and 1 base from J, with 8 bases in between. Germline assignment: CDR1 GTSNPN and CDR2 SVGIG (reference sequence). The CDR3 is made up of 14 amino acids.

The gene calls are TRBV4-1 and TRBJ2-1, with 13 bases lining up with TRBD2. This CDR3 region has 17 residues. The trim removed 4 bases at V and 6 bases at J, leaving 9 bases unmatched. Looked up from germline, CDR1 is MGHRA and CDR2 is YSYEKL. The CDR3 protein is CASSRTSGRASGNEQFF. The CDR3 DNA reads as TGCGCCAGCAGCCGAACTAGCGGGAGGGCCTCGGGCAATGAGCAGTTCTTC.

This chain joins TRBV5-1 and TRBJ1-2, with a possible D match to TRBD1 (6 bases). The CDR3 is 14 residues long. The V and J ends lost 4 bases and 5 bases respectively, with 15 bases between them. The germline gives CDR1 SGHRS, CDR2 YFSETQ. DNA for the CDR3: TGCGCCAGCAGCAATCGGACAGCTTGGTATGGCTACACCTTC. Protein product: CASSNRTAWYGYTF. The variable domain in full, with the rest retrieved from reference TRBV5-1 and TRBJ1-2, is KAGVTQTPRYLIKTRGQQVTLSCSPISGHRSVSWYQQTPGQGLQFLFEYFSETQRNKGNFPGRFSGRQFSNSRSEMNVSTLELGDSALYLCASSNRTAWYGYTFGSGTRLTVV.

The chain uses TRBV2 and TRBJ2-1, with 7 bases aligning to TRBD1. CDR1 and CDR2 (germline): SNHLY, FYNNEI. The J segment lost 5 bases and the V segment lost 6 bases, leaving 7 bases of the junction unmatched. CDR3 length: 14 amino acids. CDR3 protein: CASRGQVGNNEQFF. The CDR3 bases are TGTGCCAGCAGAGGACAGGTAGGGAACAATGAGCAGTTCTTC.

The chain combines TRBV29-1 with TRBJ2-7; D not resolved. V lost 4 bases and J 2 bases, leaving 15 bases between the germline ends. The CDR3 is made up of 14 amino acids. The germline V gene has CDR1 SQVTM and CDR2 ANQGSEA. The CDR3 region has the DNA TGCAGCGTTGGCCCCCGCGGTCCAACCTACGAGCAGTACTTC. Amino acid sequence: CSVGPRGPTYEQYF.

This clone turned up a few times. The gene calls are TRBV7-9 and TRBJ2-7; maybe TRBD2 (5 bases). Germline lookup yields CDR1 SEHNR and CDR2 FQNEAQ (reference sequence). V dropped 2 bases and J dropped 7 bases, with 9 bases sitting between them. The CDR3 covers 12 residues. The CDR3: CASSLTGNEQYF. The CDR3 DNA sequence: TGTGCCAGCAGCTTAACGGGGAATGAGCAGTACTTC.